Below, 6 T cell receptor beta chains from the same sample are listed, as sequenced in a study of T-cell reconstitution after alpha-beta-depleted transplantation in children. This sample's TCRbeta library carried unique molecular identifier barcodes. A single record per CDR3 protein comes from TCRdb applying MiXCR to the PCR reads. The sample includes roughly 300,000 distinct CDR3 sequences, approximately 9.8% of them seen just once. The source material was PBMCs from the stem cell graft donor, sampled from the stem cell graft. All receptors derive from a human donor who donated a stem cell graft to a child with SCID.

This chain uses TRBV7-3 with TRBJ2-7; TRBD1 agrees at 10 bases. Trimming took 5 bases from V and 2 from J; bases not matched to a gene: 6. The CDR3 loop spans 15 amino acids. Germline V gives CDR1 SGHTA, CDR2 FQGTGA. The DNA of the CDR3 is TGTGCCAGCAGCCTTAACGGACAGGGGGCCTACGAGCAGTACTTC. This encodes CASSLNGQGAYEQYF.

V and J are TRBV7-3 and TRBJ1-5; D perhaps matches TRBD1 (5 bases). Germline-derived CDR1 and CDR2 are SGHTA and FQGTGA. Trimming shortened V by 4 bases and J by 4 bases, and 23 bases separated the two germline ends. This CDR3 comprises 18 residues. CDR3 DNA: TGTGCCAGCAGCTCACTAATAGACTCGGGGCAGCCTAATCAGCCCCAGCATTTT. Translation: CASSSLIDSGQPNQPQHF.

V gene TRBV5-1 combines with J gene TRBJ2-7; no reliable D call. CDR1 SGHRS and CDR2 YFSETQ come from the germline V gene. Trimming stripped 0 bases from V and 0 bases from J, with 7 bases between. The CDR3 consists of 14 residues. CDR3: CASSLVSASYEQYF. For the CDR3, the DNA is TGCGCCAGCAGCTTGGTTAGTGCCTCCTACGAGCAGTACTTC.

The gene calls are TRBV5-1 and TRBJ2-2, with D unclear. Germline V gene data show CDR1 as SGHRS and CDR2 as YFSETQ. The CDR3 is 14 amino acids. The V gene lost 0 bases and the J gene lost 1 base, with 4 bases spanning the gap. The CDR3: CASSLEKNTGELFF. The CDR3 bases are TGCGCCAGCAGCTTGGAGAAGAACACCGGGGAGCTGTTTTTT.

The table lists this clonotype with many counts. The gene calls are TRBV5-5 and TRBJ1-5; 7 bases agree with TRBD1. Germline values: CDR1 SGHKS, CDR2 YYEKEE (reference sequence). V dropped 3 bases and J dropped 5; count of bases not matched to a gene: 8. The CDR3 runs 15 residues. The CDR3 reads CASSWSGTAYQPQHF. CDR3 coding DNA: TGTGCCAGCAGCTGGAGCGGGACAGCTTATCAGCCCCAGCATTTT. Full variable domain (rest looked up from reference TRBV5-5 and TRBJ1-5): DAGVTQSPTHLIKTRGQQVTLRCSPISGHKSVSWYQQVLGQGPQFIFQYYEKEERGRGNFPDRFSARQFPNYSSELNVNALLLGDSALYLCASSWSGTAYQPQHFGDGTRLSIL.

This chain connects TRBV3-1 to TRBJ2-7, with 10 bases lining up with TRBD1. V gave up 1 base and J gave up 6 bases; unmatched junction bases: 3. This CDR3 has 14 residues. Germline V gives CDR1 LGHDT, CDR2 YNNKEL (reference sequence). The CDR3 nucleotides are TGTGCCAGCAGCCAAGTTCGGACAGGGGGCGAGCAGTACTTC. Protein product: CASSQVRTGGEQYF.